Below, 5 T cell receptor beta chains from the same sample are listed, as sequenced in a study of T-cell reconstitution after alpha-beta-depleted transplantation in children. Molecular barcoding with unique molecular identifiers was used for the TCRbeta library. TCRdb used MiXCR to reprocess the PCR reads, holding one entry per CDR3 protein. Of 350,000 to 400,000 distinct CDR3 sequences detected, 13% appear once; the ten largest clones hold 3.5% to 4.5%. Sequences were derived from PBMCs, sampled from the stem cell graft. The receptors originated from a human donor who donated a stem cell graft to a child with Fanconi anemia.

The V gene is TRBV6-5, the J gene TRBJ1-2; the D is unclear. Trimming cost V 4 bases and J 4 bases, with 16 bases left between them. The CDR3 has 15 amino acids. Per germline, CDR1 MNHEY and CDR2 SVGAGI. CDR3 DNA: TGTGCCAGCAGTTCACCGGGCCTGGCACCCTATGGCTACACCTTC. Protein sequence: CASSSPGLAPYGYTF.

This clonotype was detected a few times. The V call is TRBV15, the J call TRBJ2-5, with D possibly being TRBD2 (6 bases). The V end lost 0 bases, the J end lost 7 bases, and 15 bases lay between the germline ends. CDR1 is LNHNV, CDR2 YYDKDF, per germline (reference sequence). The CDR3 extends over 15 amino acids. CDR3 sequence: CATSRERGLGGTQYF. The CDR3 DNA reads TGTGCCACCAGCAGAGAGCGGGGCCTGGGCGGGACCCAGTACTTC.

This clonotype was seen just once. The chain uses TRBV20-1 and TRBJ2-1; the D gene is possibly TRBD1 (5 bases). The CDR3 runs to 16 residues. V dropped 4 bases and J dropped 0 bases, with 16 bases sitting between them. Germline CDR1 DFQATT, CDR2 SNEGSKA (reference sequence). The CDR3 bases are TGCAGTGCTAAAGAAGATCCAGGACACTCCTACAATGAGCAGTTCTTC. Amino acid sequence: CSAKEDPGHSYNEQFF.

This chain joins TRBV14 and TRBJ2-7; weak D call: TRBD2 (6 bases). Per the germline V gene, CDR1 is SGHDN and CDR2 is FVKESK. CDR3 length: 17 residues. The V end was cut by 1 base, the J end by 4 bases, with 20 bases between. The CDR3 loop reads CASSQVTYRPAGYEQYF. The CDR3 DNA reads as TGTGCCAGCAGCCAAGTTACCTACCGCCCCGCGGGGTACGAGCAGTACTTC. The complete variable domain, with remaining parts taken from reference TRBV14 and TRBJ2-7, reads EAGVTQFPSHSVIEKGQTVTLRCDPISGHDNLYWYRRVMGKEIKFLLHFVKESKQDESGMPNNRFLAERTGGTYSTLKVQPAELEDSGVYFCASSQVTYRPAGYEQYFGPGTRLTVT.

This clonotype was counted a few times. The chain employs TRBV4-2 and TRBJ1-4; D call uncertain. The CDR3 has 15 amino acids. V lost 4 bases to trimming and J lost 8 bases, with 17 bases between them. Per the germline V gene, CDR1 is LGHNA and CDR2 is YNFKEQ. As DNA, the CDR3 is TGTGCCAGCAGCCCCTCCCCGGCCCCTTGGGAAAAACTGTTTTTT. Residues: CASSPSPAPWEKLFF.